This entry is about one T cell receptor (beta chain). The antigen remains unidentified. This specimen belongs to a study of beta chain features in type 1 diabetes. Of the isolated RNA, all was reverse transcribed, and so the sequenced material was expressed TCRB transcripts. Assay: immunoSEQ multiplex PCR; the TCRdb copy retains only in-frame clones and omits some. The sample yields hundreds of thousands of clones, roughly an eighth seen once. V trimming: 8 bases; J trimming: 1 base; junction bases outside the gene matches: 4. The CDR3 is made up of 14 amino acids. Germline assignment: CDR1 SNHLY and CDR2 FYNNEI. The study, taken as a whole, reports: A closer apparent resemblance between naive, central memory and Treg TCRB repertoires was seen in patients than in healthy donors. Overrepresentation of cells with high TCR expression could result from cDNA sequencing. TCRB CDR3 length was moderately but significantly reduced in all four CD4+ subsets of Type 1 diabetes patients. Individuals with type 1 diabetes displayed fewer insertions and more deletions at VDJ junctions.

The chain employs TRBV2 and TRBJ2-1; 8 bases match TRBD1. Sequencing input: naive CD4+ T cells from blood. This clonotype was obtained from a man aged 18 to 30 with type 1 diabetes. CDR3 nucleotides: TGTGCCAGCCTCCGGGACAGGTCCTACAATGAGCAGTTCTTC. It yields the protein CASLRDRSYNEQFF.